This entry describes one T cell receptor (beta chain). This sample was taken from a study of blood T cell repertoires in COVID-19. As processed by the authors: Reference gene primer amplification in the assay estimated nucleated cell counts. The assay was immunoSEQ multiplex PCR, and TCRdb's table has in-frame clones only and misses some. The DNA gave D and trimming, while V, J and clone size come from that table. The sample yields about 180,000 clones, 60% to 80% seen once. This CDR3 spans 14 amino acids. V was cut by 2 bases and J by 6 bases, with 14 bases left in between. CDR1 is LGHNT, CDR2 FRNRAP, per germline.

This receptor was identified in an older woman with acute or convalescent COVID-19. The sequencing input was peripheral blood. The chain links TRBV12-5 to TRBJ2-7, with D perhaps TRBD1 (6 bases). The CDR3 loop reads CASGLSQGMSEQYF. CDR3 DNA: TGTGCTAGTGGTTTGAGCCAGGGGATGTCCGAGCAGTACTTC.